These T cell receptor beta chains were read from a single sample in a study of cytomegalovirus exposure and HLA in healthy donors. The table came from immunoSEQ multiplex PCR; TCRdb's copy has only in-frame clones and leaves some out. Of over 250,000 clones detected, under 80% appear once; the ten largest clones hold around 2%. Sequenced: PBMCs. The source is a female donor in good health and CMV-seronegative. CDR3s include the opening cysteine and the closing phenylalanine or tryptophan. A D gene is named only where the DNA matches it firmly. Expanded clones are given a class, and other clones once, few, many or no size at all.

j_call | d_call | v_call | clone_size | cdr3_length | cdr3_aa | cdr3_nt
TRBJ2-1 | . | TRBV27 | . | 13 | CASSSKSAFEQFF | TGTGCCAGCAGTTCCAAGAGCGCATTTGAGCAGTTCTTC
TRBJ1-1 | TRBD1 | TRBV5-1 | few | 15 | CASSLRTGDGTEAFF | TGCGCCAGCAGCTTGCGGACAGGGGATGGAACTGAAGCTTTCTTT
TRBJ2-6 | . | TRBV5-6 | . | 16 | CASSFAGLSGANVLTF | TGTGCCAGCAGCTTCGCAGGCCTCTCTGGGGCCAACGTCCTGACTTTC
TRBJ2-7 | TRBD2 | TRBV6-1 | few | 15 | CASTSSGTGGYEQYF | TGTGCCAGCACGTCTAGCGGGACCGGGGGCTACGAGCAGTACTTC
TRBJ1-1 | . | TRBV2 | . | 13 | CASSGRQNTEAFF | TGTGCCAGCAGTGGCCGACAGAACACTGAAGCTTTCTTT
TRBJ1-1 | . | TRBV6-5 | few | 12 | CASMGSTTEAFF | TGTGCCAGCATGGGGAGCACCACTGAAGCTTTCTTT
TRBJ1-1 | . | TRBV10-1 | . | 16 | CASSESIGRGNTEAFF | TGCGCCAGCAGTGAGTCGATCGGTAGGGGGAACACTGAAGCTTTCTTT
TRBJ2-3 | . | TRBV11-2 | . | 14 | CASSFDGRADTQYF | TGTGCCAGCAGCTTTGACGGCAGGGCAGATACGCAGTATTTT
TRBJ2-7 | TRBD2 | TRBV9 | . | 16 | CASSVAASGSSYEQYF | TGTGCCAGCAGCGTAGCAGCTAGCGGGAGCTCCTACGAGCAGTACTTC
TRBJ2-1 | . | TRBV28 | . | 14 | CASSSGLSYNEQFF | TGTGCCAGCAGTTCCGGACTCTCCTACAATGAGCAGTTCTTC
TRBJ2-1 | . | TRBV6-5 | . | 13 | CASSYSGENEQFF | TGTGCCAGCAGTTACTCGGGAGAAAATGAGCAGTTCTTC
TRBJ2-3 | TRBD2 | TRBV7-2 | . | 15 | CASSPSGSITDTQYF | TGTGCCAGCAGCCCGAGCGGGAGTATTACAGATACGCAGTATTTT
TRBJ1-1 | . | TRBV7-6 | . | 14 | CASSLGQANTEAFF | TGTGCCAGCAGCTTAGGTCAGGCGAACACTGAAGCTTTCTTT
TRBJ2-7 | TRBD1 | TRBV28 | . | 14 | CASSLVGTGAEQYF | TGTGCCAGCAGTTTAGTCGGGACAGGGGCCGAGCAGTACTTC
TRBJ2-5 | . | TRBV7-9 | . | 14 | CASSARGDPETQYF | TGTGCCAGCAGCGCTCGCGGGGATCCAGAGACCCAGTACTTC
TRBJ2-2 | TRBD2 | TRBV27 | few | 17 | CASSLGLAGGGYGELFF | TGTGCCAGCAGTTTGGGACTAGCGGGGGGCGGGTACGGGGAGCTGTTTTTT
TRBJ2-7 | TRBD2 | TRBV28 | few | 14 | CASNPAGEKYEQYF | TGTGCCAGCAACCCAGCGGGAGAGAAGTACGAGCAGTACTTC
TRBJ2-1 | TRBD2 | TRBV4-1 | once | 19 | CASSRVGDLAGGPLNEQFF | TGCGCCAGCAGCCGGGTGGGGGATTTAGCGGGAGGGCCCTTAAATGAGCAGTTCTTC
TRBJ2-1 | . | TRBV5-1 | . | 13 | CASSSGKNYEQFF | TGCGCCAGCAGCTCCGGGAAGAACTATGAGCAGTTCTTC
TRBJ2-5 | . | TRBV29-1 | . | 11 | CSNSFKETQYF | TGCAGCAACTCATTTAAAGAGACCCAGTACTTC
TRBJ2-7 | TRBD2 | TRBV5-6 | . | 16 | CASSLGTGGPLYEQYF | TGTGCCAGCAGCTTGGGGACGGGAGGGCCCTTATACGAGCAGTACTTC
TRBJ1-2 | TRBD1 | TRBV4-1 | few | 13 | CASSQDRRFGYTF | TGCGCCAGCAGCCAGGACAGGAGGTTTGGCTACACCTTC
TRBJ2-3 | TRBD1 | TRBV28 | . | 14 | CASRGTVHTDTQYF | TGTGCCAGCAGAGGGACAGTCCATACAGATACGCAGTATTTT
TRBJ2-7 | TRBD2 | TRBV7-8 | . | 15 | CASSLGVAGSYEQYF | TGTGCCAGCAGCTTAGGAGTAGCGGGAAGCTACGAGCAGTACTTC
TRBJ2-2 | . | TRBV27 | . | 17 | CASSLRATGLQTGELFF | TGTGCCAGCAGTTTAAGGGCGACAGGTCTCCAGACCGGGGAGCTGTTTTTT
TRBJ2-2 | TRBD2 | TRBV19 | . | 15 | CASSPSGRATGELFF | TGTGCCAGTAGCCCAAGCGGGAGGGCCACCGGGGAGCTGTTTTTT
TRBJ2-7 | TRBD1 | TRBV10-1 | . | 15 | CASSEGTGQYYEQYF | TGCGCCAGCAGTGAGGGGACAGGGCAGTACTACGAGCAGTACTTC
TRBJ2-2 | . | TRBV14 | . | 15 | CASSRGPSNTGELFF | TGTGCCAGCAGCCGGGGGCCCTCTAACACCGGGGAGCTGTTTTTT
TRBJ2-7 | TRBD2 | TRBV6-6 | . | 16 | CASSYSLAGAPYEQYF | TGTGCCAGCAGTTACTCCCTAGCGGGGGCGCCCTACGAGCAGTACTTC
TRBJ2-2 | TRBD1 | TRBV7-9 | . | 16 | CASSLVTGGKTGELFF | TGTGCCAGCAGCTTGGTCACAGGGGGTAAAACCGGGGAGCTGTTTTTT
TRBJ2-7 | TRBD1 | TRBV6-5 | few | 14 | CASRPRRDSYEQYF | TGTGCCAGCAGACCTCGACGGGACAGCTACGAGCAGTACTTC
TRBJ1-5 | . | TRBV7-2 | . | 16 | CASSLGGVRSNQPQHF | TGTGCCAGCAGCTTAGGAGGAGTCCGGAGCAATCAGCCCCAGCATTTT
TRBJ1-2 | . | TRBV19 | . | 13 | CASSMGADYGYTF | TGTGCCAGTAGTATGGGGGCTGACTATGGCTACACCTTC
TRBJ1-4 | . | TRBV7-6 | few | 15 | CASSLTEATNEKLFF | TGTGCCAGCAGCTTAACAGAAGCAACTAATGAAAAACTGTTTTTT
TRBJ2-1 | TRBD2 | TRBV10-1 | . | 15 | CASSSRLAGINEQFF | TGCGCCAGCAGCTCCAGACTAGCGGGAATCAATGAGCAGTTCTTC
TRBJ1-5 | TRBD1 | TRBV19 | . | 14 | CASMGGDRVTSQHF | TGTGCCAGTATGGGGGGGGACAGGGTTACGTCCCAGCATTTT
TRBJ2-7 | . | TRBV6-5 | . | 15 | CASTTGTYPTHEQYF | TGTGCCAGCACTACCGGGACTTACCCTACCCACGAGCAGTACTTC
TRBJ1-4 | TRBD1 | TRBV5-1 | . | 15 | CASSAGQGAREKLFF | TGCGCCAGCAGCGCTGGACAGGGGGCTAGGGAAAAACTGTTTTTT
TRBJ2-7 | TRBD2 | TRBV11-3 | . | 14 | CASSTYSGYYEQYF | TGTGCCAGCAGCACCTATAGCGGGTACTACGAGCAGTACTTC
TRBJ1-1 | TRBD1 | TRBV11-2 | . | 18 | CASSRPRGRLPGGTEAFF | TGTGCCAGCAGCAGACCCAGGGGGCGCTTACCCGGAGGCACTGAAGCTTTCTTT
TRBJ2-3 | . | TRBV30 | . | 18 | CAWTLAPIAETSTDTQYF | TGTGCCTGGACCCTAGCTCCTATAGCGGAAACTAGCACAGATACGCAGTATTTT
TRBJ1-1 | . | TRBV10-2 | . | 13 | CASSVAGFTEAFF | TGCGCCAGCAGTGTCGCAGGGTTCACTGAAGCTTTCTTT
TRBJ2-1 | . | TRBV30 | . | 18 | CAWSGSQSTGSSYNEQFF | TGTGCCTGGAGTGGGTCACAATCGACGGGAAGCTCCTACAATGAGCAGTTCTTC
TRBJ2-3 | TRBD2 | TRBV27 | . | 16 | CASSLSTSGSADTQYF | TGTGCCAGCAGTTTATCAACTAGCGGGAGTGCAGATACGCAGTATTTT
TRBJ1-2 | . | TRBV20-1 | . | 11 | CSAWDYDGYTF | TGCAGTGCCTGGGACTACGATGGCTACACCTTC
TRBJ2-3 | . | TRBV13 | . | 18 | CASSGVRWRDPTTDTQYF | TGTGCCAGCAGCGGAGTGAGATGGAGGGACCCCACCACAGATACGCAGTATTTT
TRBJ2-5 | TRBD2 | TRBV6-5 | . | 14 | CASTLAGGGETQYF | TGTGCCAGCACCTTAGCGGGAGGGGGAGAGACCCAGTACTTC
TRBJ1-4 | TRBD1 | TRBV9 | . | 15 | CASSVEQGRGEKLFF | TGTGCCAGCAGCGTAGAACAGGGGCGCGGAGAAAAACTGTTTTTT
TRBJ2-3 | . | TRBV5-1 | . | 13 | CASSLAGTDTQYF | TGCGCCAGCAGCTTGGCGGGTACAGATACGCAGTATTTT
TRBJ2-7 | . | TRBV30 | . | 17 | CAWSVPRADWSSYEQYF | TGTGCCTGGAGTGTACCGAGAGCGGACTGGAGCTCCTACGAGCAGTACTTC
TRBJ1-5 | . | TRBV6-5 | . | 12 | CASSNGVQPQHF | TGTGCCAGCAGCAACGGGGTTCAGCCCCAGCATTTT
TRBJ2-7 | . | TRBV6-6 | few | 15 | CASSYRDSRSYEQYF | TGTGCCAGCAGTTACCGGGACTCGCGATCCTACGAGCAGTACTTC